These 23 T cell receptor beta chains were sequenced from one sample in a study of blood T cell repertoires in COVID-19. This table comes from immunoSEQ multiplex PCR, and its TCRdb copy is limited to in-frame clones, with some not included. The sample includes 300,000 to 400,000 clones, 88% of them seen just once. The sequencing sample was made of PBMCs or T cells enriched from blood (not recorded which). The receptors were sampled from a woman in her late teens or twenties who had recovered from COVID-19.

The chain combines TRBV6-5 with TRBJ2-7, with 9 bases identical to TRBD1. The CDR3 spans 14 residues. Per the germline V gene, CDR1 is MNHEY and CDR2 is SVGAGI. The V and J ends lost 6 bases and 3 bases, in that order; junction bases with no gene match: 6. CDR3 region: CASRLTDRGYEQYF. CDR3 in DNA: TGTGCCAGCAGACTCACGGACAGGGGCTACGAGCAGTACTTC.

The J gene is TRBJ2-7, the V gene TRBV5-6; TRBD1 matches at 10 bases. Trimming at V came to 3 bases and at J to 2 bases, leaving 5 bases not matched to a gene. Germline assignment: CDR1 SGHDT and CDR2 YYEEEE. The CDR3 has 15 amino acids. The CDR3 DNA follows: TGTGCCAGCAGCTCGGGACAGGGGAGGACCTACGAGCAGTACTTC. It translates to CASSSGQGRTYEQYF.

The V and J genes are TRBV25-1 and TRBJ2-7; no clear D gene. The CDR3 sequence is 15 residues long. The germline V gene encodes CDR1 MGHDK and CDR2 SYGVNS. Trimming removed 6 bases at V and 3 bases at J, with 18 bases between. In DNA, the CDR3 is TGTGCCAGCAGCCCCCTCACCGCCAGAAACTACGAGCAGTACTTC. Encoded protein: CASSPLTARNYEQYF.

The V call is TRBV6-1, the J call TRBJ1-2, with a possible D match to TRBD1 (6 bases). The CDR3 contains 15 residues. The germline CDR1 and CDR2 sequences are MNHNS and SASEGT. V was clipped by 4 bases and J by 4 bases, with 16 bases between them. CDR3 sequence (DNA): TGTGCCAGCAGTGTAGGGGACACGTGGAGCTATGGCTACACCTTC. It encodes CASSVGDTWSYGYTF.

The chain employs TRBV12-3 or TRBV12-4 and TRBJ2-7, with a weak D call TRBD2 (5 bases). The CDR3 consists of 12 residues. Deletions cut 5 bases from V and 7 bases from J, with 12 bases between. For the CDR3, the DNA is TGTGCCAGCAGTCCCGCCCGGAGGGAGCAGTACTTC. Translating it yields CASSPARREQYF.

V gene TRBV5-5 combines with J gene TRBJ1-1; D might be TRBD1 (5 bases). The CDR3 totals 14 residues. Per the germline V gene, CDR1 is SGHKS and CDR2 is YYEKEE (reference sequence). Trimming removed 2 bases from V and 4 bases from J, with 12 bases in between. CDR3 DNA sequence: TGTGCCAGCAGCTTAAGACCGGGGGGCACTGAAGCTTTCTTT. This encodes CASSLRPGGTEAFF.

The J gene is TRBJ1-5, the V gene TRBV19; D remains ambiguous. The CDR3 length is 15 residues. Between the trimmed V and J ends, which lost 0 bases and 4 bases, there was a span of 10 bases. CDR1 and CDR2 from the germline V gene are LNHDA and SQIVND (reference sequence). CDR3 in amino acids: CASSIEIARNQPQHF. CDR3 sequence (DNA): TGTGCCAGTAGTATAGAGATTGCCAGAAATCAGCCCCAGCATTTT.

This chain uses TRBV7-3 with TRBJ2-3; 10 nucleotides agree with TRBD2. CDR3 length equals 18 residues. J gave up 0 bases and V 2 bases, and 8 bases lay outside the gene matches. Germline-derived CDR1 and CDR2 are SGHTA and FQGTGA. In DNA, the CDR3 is TGTGCCAGCAGCTTACTGCCTAGCGGGGGCTCCAGCACAGATACGCAGTATTTT. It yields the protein CASSLLPSGGSSTDTQYF.

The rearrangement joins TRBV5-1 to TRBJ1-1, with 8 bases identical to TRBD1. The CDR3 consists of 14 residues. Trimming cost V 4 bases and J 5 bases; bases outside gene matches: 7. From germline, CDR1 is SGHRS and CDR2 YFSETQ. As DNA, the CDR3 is TGCGCCAGCAGCACGGGACAGGACCTTACTGAAGCTTTCTTT. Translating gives CASSTGQDLTEAFF.

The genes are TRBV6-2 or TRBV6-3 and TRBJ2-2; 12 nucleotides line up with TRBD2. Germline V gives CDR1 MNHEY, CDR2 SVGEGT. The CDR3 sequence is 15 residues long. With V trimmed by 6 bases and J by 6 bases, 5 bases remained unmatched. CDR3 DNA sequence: TGTGCCAGCAGCCCCCTAGCGGGGGGGCCCGGGGAGCTGTTTTTT. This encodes CASSPLAGGPGELFF.

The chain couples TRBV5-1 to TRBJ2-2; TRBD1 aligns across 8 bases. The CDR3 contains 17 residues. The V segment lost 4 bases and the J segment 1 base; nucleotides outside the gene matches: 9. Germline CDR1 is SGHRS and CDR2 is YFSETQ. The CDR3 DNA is TGCGCCAGCAGCCCGCCTGGGGGGACAGGGAACACCGGGGAGCTGTTTTTT. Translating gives CASSPPGGTGNTGELFF.

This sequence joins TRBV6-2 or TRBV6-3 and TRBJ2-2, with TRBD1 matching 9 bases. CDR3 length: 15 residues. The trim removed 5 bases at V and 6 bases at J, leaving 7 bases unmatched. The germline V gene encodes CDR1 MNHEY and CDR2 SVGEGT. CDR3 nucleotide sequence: TGTGCCAGCAGTCTTACAGGGGGCGCATCCGGGGAGCTGTTTTTT. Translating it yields CASSLTGGASGELFF.

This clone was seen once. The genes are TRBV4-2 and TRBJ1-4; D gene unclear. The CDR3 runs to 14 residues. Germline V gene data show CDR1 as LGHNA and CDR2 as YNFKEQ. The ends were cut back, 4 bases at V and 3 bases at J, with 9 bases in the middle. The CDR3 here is CASSLPSSNEKLFF. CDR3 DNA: TGTGCCAGCAGCCTACCTAGCTCTAATGAAAAACTGTTTTTT.

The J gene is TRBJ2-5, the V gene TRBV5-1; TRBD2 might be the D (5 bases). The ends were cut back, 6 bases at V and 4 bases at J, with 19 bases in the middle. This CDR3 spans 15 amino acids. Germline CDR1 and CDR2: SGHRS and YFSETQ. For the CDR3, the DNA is TGCGCCAGCACCGCGGGTGGGGATTTGGGAGAGACCCAGTACTTC. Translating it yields CASTAGGDLGETQYF.

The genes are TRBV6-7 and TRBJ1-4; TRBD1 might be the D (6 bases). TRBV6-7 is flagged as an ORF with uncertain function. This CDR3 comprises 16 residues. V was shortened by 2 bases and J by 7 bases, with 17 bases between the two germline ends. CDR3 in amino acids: CASSYGMAGAGEKLFF. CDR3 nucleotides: TGTGCCAGCAGTTACGGGATGGCGGGGGCTGGTGAAAAACTGTTTTTT.

The CDR3 spells CATAQGVAFF. CDR3 bases: TGTGCCACTGCACAGGGGGTAGCTTTCTTT. The chain recombines TRBV6-9 with TRBJ1-1; 8 bases map to TRBD1. Germline V gene sequence: CDR1 MNHGY, CDR2 SVAAGI. This CDR3 has 10 residues. Unmatched junction bases numbered 5, after V lost 10 bases and J lost 10 bases.

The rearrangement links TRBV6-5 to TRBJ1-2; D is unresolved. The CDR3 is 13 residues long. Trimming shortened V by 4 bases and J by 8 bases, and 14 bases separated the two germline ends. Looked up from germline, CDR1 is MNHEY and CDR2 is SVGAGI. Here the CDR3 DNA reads TGTGCCAGCAGTTTAAAGGGAGGGATCGGCTACACCTTC. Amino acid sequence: CASSLKGGIGYTF.

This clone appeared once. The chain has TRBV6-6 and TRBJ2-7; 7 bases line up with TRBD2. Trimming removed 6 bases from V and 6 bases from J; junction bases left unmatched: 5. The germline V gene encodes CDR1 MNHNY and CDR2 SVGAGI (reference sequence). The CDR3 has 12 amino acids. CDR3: CASRAPGGEQYF. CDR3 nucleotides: TGTGCCAGCAGGGCGCCGGGGGGCGAGCAGTACTTC.

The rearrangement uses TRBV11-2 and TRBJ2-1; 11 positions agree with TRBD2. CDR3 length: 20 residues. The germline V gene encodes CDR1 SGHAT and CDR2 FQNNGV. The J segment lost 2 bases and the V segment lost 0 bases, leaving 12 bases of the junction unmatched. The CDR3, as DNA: TGTGCCAGCAGCTTAGATGTAGGCCTAGCGGGGGGACGGCCCTACAATGAGCAGTTCTTC. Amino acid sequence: CASSLDVGLAGGRPYNEQFF. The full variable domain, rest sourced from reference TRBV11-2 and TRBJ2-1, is EAGVAQSPRYKIIEKRQSVAFWCNPISGHATLYWYQQILGQGPKLLIQFQNNGVVDDSQLPKDRFSAERLKGVDSTLKIQPAKLEDSAVYLCASSLDVGLAGGRPYNEQFFGPGTRLTVL.

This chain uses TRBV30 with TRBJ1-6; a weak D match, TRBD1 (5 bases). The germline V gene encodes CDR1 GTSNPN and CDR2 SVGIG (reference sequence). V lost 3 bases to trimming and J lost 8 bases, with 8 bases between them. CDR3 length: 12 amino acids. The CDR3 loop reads CAWRVQDSPLHF. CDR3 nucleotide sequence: TGTGCCTGGAGGGTACAGGATTCACCCCTCCACTTT.

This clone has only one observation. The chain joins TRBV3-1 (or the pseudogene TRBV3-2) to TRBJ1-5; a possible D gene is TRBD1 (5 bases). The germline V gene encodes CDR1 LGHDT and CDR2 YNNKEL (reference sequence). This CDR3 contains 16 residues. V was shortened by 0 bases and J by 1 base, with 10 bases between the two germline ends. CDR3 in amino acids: CASSQEGLGSNQPQHF. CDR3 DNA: TGTGCCAGCAGCCAAGAGGGGCTGGGGAGCAATCAGCCCCAGCATTTT.

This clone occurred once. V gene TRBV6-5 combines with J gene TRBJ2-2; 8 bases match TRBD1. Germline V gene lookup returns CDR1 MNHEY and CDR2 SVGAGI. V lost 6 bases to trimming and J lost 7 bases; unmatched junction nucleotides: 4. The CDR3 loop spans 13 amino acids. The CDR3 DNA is TGTGCCAGCAGCATACAGGGGGTCGGGGAGCTGTTTTTT. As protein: CASSIQGVGELFF.

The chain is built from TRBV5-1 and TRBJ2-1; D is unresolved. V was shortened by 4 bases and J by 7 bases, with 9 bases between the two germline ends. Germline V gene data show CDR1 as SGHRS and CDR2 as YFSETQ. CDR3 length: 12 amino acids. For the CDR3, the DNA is TGCGCCAGCAGCCACGACAAGAATGAGCAGTTCTTC. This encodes CASSHDKNEQFF.